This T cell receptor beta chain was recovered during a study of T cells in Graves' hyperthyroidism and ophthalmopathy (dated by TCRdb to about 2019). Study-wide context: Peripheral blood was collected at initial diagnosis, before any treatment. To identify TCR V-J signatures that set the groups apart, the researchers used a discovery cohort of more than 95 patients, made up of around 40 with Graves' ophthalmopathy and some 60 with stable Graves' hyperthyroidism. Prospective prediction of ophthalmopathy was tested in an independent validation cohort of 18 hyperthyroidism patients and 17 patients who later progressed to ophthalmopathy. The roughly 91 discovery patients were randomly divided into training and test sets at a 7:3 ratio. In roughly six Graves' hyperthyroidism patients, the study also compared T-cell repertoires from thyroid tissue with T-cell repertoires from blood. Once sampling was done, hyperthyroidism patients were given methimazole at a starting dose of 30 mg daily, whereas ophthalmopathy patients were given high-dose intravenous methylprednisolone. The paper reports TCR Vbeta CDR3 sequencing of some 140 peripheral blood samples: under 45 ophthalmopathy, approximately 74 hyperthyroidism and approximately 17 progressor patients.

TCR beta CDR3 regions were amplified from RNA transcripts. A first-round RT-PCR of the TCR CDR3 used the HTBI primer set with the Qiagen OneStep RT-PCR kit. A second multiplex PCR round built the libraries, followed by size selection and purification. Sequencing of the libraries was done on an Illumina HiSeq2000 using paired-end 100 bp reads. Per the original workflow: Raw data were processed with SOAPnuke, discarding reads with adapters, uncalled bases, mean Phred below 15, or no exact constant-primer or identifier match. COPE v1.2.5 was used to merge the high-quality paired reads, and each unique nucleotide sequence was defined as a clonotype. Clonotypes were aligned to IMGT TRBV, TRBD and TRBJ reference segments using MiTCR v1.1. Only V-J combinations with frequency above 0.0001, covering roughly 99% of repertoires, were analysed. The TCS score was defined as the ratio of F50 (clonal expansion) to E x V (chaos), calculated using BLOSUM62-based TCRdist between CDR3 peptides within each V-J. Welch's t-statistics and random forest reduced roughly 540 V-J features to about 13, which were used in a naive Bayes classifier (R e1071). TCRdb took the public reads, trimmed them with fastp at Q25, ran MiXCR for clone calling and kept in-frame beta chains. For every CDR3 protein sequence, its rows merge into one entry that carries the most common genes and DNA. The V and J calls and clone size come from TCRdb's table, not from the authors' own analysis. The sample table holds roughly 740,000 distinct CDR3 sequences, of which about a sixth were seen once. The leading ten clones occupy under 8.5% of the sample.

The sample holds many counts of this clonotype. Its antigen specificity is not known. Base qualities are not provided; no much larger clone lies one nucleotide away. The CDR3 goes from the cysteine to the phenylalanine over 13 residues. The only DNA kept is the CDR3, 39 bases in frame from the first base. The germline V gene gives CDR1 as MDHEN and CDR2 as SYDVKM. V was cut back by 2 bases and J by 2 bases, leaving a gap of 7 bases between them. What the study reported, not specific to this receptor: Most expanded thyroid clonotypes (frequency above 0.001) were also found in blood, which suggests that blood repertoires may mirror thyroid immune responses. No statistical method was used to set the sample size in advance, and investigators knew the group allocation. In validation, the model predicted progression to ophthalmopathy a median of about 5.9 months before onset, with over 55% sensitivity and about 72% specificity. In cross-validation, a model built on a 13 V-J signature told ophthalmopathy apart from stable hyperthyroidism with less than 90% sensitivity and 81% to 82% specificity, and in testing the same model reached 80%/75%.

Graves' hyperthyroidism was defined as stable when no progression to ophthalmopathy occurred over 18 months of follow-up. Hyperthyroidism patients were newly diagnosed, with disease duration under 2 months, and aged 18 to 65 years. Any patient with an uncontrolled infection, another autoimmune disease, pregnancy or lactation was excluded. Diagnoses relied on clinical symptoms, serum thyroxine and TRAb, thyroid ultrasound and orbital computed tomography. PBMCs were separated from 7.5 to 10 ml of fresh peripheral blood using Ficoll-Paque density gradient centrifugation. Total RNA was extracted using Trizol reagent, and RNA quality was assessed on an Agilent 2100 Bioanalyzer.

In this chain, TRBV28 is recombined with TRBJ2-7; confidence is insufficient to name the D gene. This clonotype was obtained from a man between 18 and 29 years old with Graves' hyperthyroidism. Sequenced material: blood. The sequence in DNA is TGTGCCAGCAGTTTAGGTGCCACCTACGAGCAGTACTTC. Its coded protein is CASSLGATYEQYF.